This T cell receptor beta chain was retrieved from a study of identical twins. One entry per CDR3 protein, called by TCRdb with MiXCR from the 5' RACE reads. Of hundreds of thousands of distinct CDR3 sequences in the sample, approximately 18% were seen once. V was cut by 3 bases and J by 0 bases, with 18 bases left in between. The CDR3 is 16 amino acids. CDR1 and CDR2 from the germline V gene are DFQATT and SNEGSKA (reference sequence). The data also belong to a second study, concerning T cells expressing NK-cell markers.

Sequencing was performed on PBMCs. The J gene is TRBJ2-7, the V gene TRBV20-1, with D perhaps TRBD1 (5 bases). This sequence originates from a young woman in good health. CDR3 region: CSASGFNGAPSYEQYF. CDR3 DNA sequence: TGCAGTGCTAGCGGGTTCAATGGGGCGCCCTCCTACGAGCAGTACTTC.